This T cell receptor beta chain derives from a study of blood T cells in healthy people across ages. Findings of the study overall: Unsorted PBMC input precluded a conclusive naive versus antigen-experienced comparison.

The CDR3 has 12 amino acids. The V end was cut by 6 bases, the J end by 4 bases, with 9 bases between. CDR1 is SGHTA and CDR2 is FQGTGA in the germline V gene. This clonotype was found a few times. Its antigen is unidentified. The use of a sample-barcoded 5' primer and a J-beta primer mix characterized a second PCR of 7 to 11 cycles. A single record per CDR3 protein comes from TCRdb applying MiXCR to the 5' RACE reads. The sample includes approximately 780,000 distinct CDR3 sequences, roughly 25% seen only once; the top ten take over 2.5%. Healthy individuals of Caucasian origin from Russia, aged roughly 6 to 95, served as donors. In addition, the sample was reused for a study of T cells of mothers and their children. That work contributes: Per mother, over 9 million TCR beta CDR3 reads were obtained; per child, around 2.8 million.

Material: blood. This receptor was identified in a boy younger than 18 in good health. The chain recombines TRBV7-3 with TRBJ1-2; D is perhaps TRBD1 (5 bases). The CDR3 is CASRGRSYGYTF. CDR3 DNA: TGTGCCAGCAGGGGACGGAGCTATGGCTACACCTTC.